The rows below give T cell receptor beta chains drawn from one sample of a study of cytomegalovirus exposure and HLA in healthy donors. Repertoires were generated with immunoSEQ multiplex PCR, while TCRdb's copy carries only in-frame clones and drops some. The sample has some 85,000 clones, 78% seen once. What was sequenced was PBMCs. The receptors come from a man in his late teens or twenties in good health and CMV-seropositive. Each CDR3 is given with its conserved first and last residue. D genes are given only for firm matches. A row's size may be missing; if present it is once, few, many or a size class.

clone size	V gene	D gene	J gene	CDR3 protein	CDR3 DNA
-	TRBV4-1	-	TRBJ2-1	CASSQDLSGRISYNEQFF	TGCGCCAGCAGCCAAGATCTATCAGGGCGGATCTCCTACAATGAGCAGTTCTTC
-	TRBV9	TRBD1	TRBJ2-7	CASSPHRGPYEQYF	TGTGCCAGCAGCCCTCACAGGGGGCCCTACGAGCAGTACTTC
-	TRBV28	-	TRBJ2-5	CASSWGKEETQYF	TGTGCCAGCAGTTGGGGCAAAGAAGAGACCCAGTACTTC
-	TRBV20-1	-	TRBJ1-1	CSAPDSTEAFF	TGCAGTGCCCCAGACAGCACTGAAGCTTTCTTT
few	TRBV29-1	-	TRBJ2-5	CSVDLGRQETQYF	TGCAGCGTTGATCTAGGCAGACAAGAGACCCAGTACTTC
few	TRBV5-4	TRBD2	TRBJ2-2	CASSFGGSYTGELFF	TGTGCCAGCAGCTTCGGGGGGTCCTACACCGGGGAGCTGTTTTTT
-	TRBV6-5	TRBD2	TRBJ2-1	CASSSGRVYEQFF	TGTGCCAGCAGCAGCGGGAGGGTCTATGAGCAGTTCTTC
-	TRBV4-1	TRBD2	TRBJ2-1	CASSRPGTSGNEQFF	TGCGCCAGCAGCCGCCCCGGGACTAGCGGCAATGAGCAGTTCTTC
-	TRBV5-4	TRBD2	TRBJ2-7	CASSSGSGRAFYEQYF	TGTGCCAGCAGCTCTGGTAGCGGGAGGGCCTTCTACGAGCAGTACTTC
few	TRBV6-6	TRBD2	TRBJ2-1	CASSTTSINEQFF	TGTGCCAGCAGTACGACTAGCATCAATGAGCAGTTCTTC
-	TRBV15	-	TRBJ1-3	CATSRYGEGNTIYF	TGTGCCACCAGCCGGTACGGAGAGGGAAACACCATATATTTT
-	TRBV6-5	-	TRBJ1-1	CASRRGSWLTEAFF	TGTGCCAGCAGGAGAGGGAGCTGGCTCACTGAAGCTTTCTTT
once	TRBV29-1	-	TRBJ2-2	CSASRTGHTGELFF	TGCAGCGCTTCGCGGACTGGCCACACCGGGGAGCTGTTTTTT
-	TRBV10-3	-	TRBJ1-2	CAISESILLVRKNVNGYTF	TGTGCCATCAGTGAGTCTATTCTATTGGTGCGGAAAAACGTGAATGGCTACACCTTC
few	TRBV5-6	-	TRBJ1-1	CASSLNTEAFF	TGTGCCAGCAGCCTCAACACTGAAGCTTTCTTT